These 9 T cell receptor beta chains share one sample of origin, sequenced in a study of T-cell reconstitution after alpha-beta-depleted transplantation in children. TCRbeta library construction was performed incorporating unique molecular identifiers. In TCRdb, the PCR reads were re-called with MiXCR into one record per CDR3 protein. The top ten clones hold 10% to 11% of a sample with 300,000 to 400,000 distinct CDR3 sequences, roughly 25% of them seen once. The sample was PBMCs, mostly from graft donor cells, taken 180 days after TCRalphabeta/CD19-depleted stem cell transplant. The receptor source for this set is a male patient aged 10-17 years who had a stem cell transplant for acute lymphoblastic leukemia, so the T cells may come from the graft donor.

V gene TRBV7-9 combines with J gene TRBJ2-7, with D tentatively TRBD1 (5 bases). Trimming pared 5 bases from V and 7 bases from J, leaving 6 bases between. The CDR3 has 10 residues. CDR1 is SEHNR, CDR2 FQNEAQ, per germline (reference sequence). Written as DNA, the CDR3 is TGTGCCAGCAGCCCAGGGGAGCAGTACTTC. Translation gives CASSPGEQYF.

This chain joins TRBV20-1 and TRBJ2-3; 9 bases agree with TRBD2. The CDR3 length is 16 residues. The ends lost 4 bases at V and 10 bases at J; junction bases unmatched: 18. Per the germline V gene, CDR1 is DFQATT and CDR2 is SNEGSKA (reference sequence). CDR3 sequence reads: CSAIATGGRVEGPQYF. CDR3 nucleotide sequence: TGCAGTGCTATTGCGACAGGCGGGAGGGTAGAGGGGCCGCAGTATTTT.

Here the CDR3 reads CASSPWTSGSAASYNEQFF. CDR3 sequence (DNA): TGTGCCAGCAGCCCTTGGACTAGCGGGAGCGCCGCCTCCTACAATGAGCAGTTCTTC. V usage is TRBV3-1 and J usage is TRBJ2-1; 13 bases are a match to TRBD2. CDR1 is LGHDT and CDR2 is YNNKEL in the germline V gene (reference sequence). V trimming: 4 bases; J trimming: 0 bases; junction bases outside the gene matches: 9. The CDR3 is made up of 19 amino acids.

This clonotype has more than one count but fewer than ten. The V and J genes are TRBV24-1 and TRBJ2-1, with 9 bases aligning to TRBD2. V was pared by 0 bases and J by 6 bases, with 11 bases of the junction left unmatched. The germline V gene encodes CDR1 KGHDR and CDR2 SFDVKD. This CDR3 is built from 18 residues. Here the CDR3 reads CATSDLPGGRAWGNEQFF. For the CDR3, the DNA is TGTGCCACCAGTGATTTGCCTGGCGGGAGGGCCTGGGGCAATGAGCAGTTCTTC.

This clonotype was counted between two and nine times. V gene TRBV20-1 combines with J gene TRBJ1-5; tentative D call: TRBD1 (5 bases). CDR1 is DFQATT, CDR2 SNEGSKA, per germline (reference sequence). This CDR3 is built from 17 residues. Trimming pared 0 bases from V and 6 bases from J, leaving 21 bases between. In DNA form, the CDR3 reads TGCAGTGCTAGAGATTGGGGGATGGGGGGAGGCAGTCAGCCCCAGCATTTT. Its protein is CSARDWGMGGGSQPQHF.

The V gene is TRBV9, the J gene TRBJ2-6; possible D gene TRBD2, 7 bases. Trimming cost V 7 bases and J 4 bases, with 18 bases left between them. Germline-derived CDR1 and CDR2 are SGDLS and YYNGEE. The CDR3 has 16 amino acids. The CDR3 loop reads CASLQGSGGGANVLTF. CDR3 sequence (DNA): TGTGCCAGCTTGCAGGGGTCGGGAGGAGGGGCCAACGTCCTGACTTTC. The full variable domain, in which reference TRBV9 and TRBJ2-6 provide the parts outside the CDR3, is DSGVTQTPKHLITATGQRVTLRCSPRSGDLSVYWYQQSLDQGLQFLIQYYNGEERAKGNILERFSAQQFPDLHSELNLSSLELGDSALYFCASLQGSGGGANVLTFGAGSRLTVL.

The chain employs TRBV4-1 and TRBJ1-2; no clear D. This CDR3 has 15 residues. Trimming removed 4 bases at V and 7 bases at J, with 19 bases between. Per germline, CDR1 MGHRA and CDR2 YSYEKL. The CDR3 sequence is CASSLTPSKGPGYTF. DNA for the CDR3: TGCGCCAGCAGCCTGACACCCTCGAAGGGCCCTGGCTACACCTTC.

The chain uses TRBV21-1 and TRBJ2-7; the table calls TRBD2, which could not be checked here. TRBV21-1 corresponds to a pseudogene. This CDR3 is built from 17 residues. The CDR3 coding sequence is TGTGCCAGCAGCAAAGGGCGGGCTAGCGGGAGGAGGGCCGAGCAGTACTTC. Translating gives CASSKGRASGRRAEQYF.

This clonotype came up a few times. V usage is TRBV20-1 and J usage is TRBJ2-7; D is possibly TRBD2 (7 bases). Germline V gene data show CDR1 as DFQATT and CDR2 as SNEGSKA (reference sequence). CDR3 size: 15 residues. The V and J ends lost 6 bases and 2 bases respectively, with 20 bases between them. CDR3 DNA sequence: TGCAGTGCCTACCGGGGGGCGGGAAATGCCTACGAGCAGTACTTC. Protein: CSAYRGAGNAYEQYF.